This entry is about one TCR beta chain. What it recognizes is unknown. Sequencing used immunoSEQ multiplex PCR; TCRdb keeps in-frame clones, though not all of them. This sample has 98,000 or so clones; about 81% occur once, and the top ten carry 0.8% to 1%. This specimen belongs to a study of T cell clones after liver transplantation. Study details: Apart from three HCV-positive recipients, transplants were for non-autoimmune, non-viral reasons. Study-level findings and limits: A larger donor-reactive than third-party decline suggested partial antigen-specific deletion.

This sequence originates from a human donor who received a liver transplant. The sample consisted of CD4+ T cells from blood, taken before liver transplant.

CDR3 region: CRTGGRAEAFF. The CDR3 DNA is TGCAGAACCGGGGGGAGGGCTGAAGCTTTCTTT. The gene calls are TRBV20-1 and TRBJ1-1, with D perhaps TRBD1 (5 bases). This CDR3 spans 11 amino acids. CDR1 DFQATT and CDR2 SNEGSKA come from the germline V gene (reference sequence).